This TCR beta chain was obtained from a study of T cells in Graves' hyperthyroidism and ophthalmopathy. About the research overall: The blood sample was taken at first diagnosis, before treatment began.

The source material, RNA transcripts, was used to amplify TCR beta CDR3 regions. Carried out on the TCR CDR3, a first-round RT-PCR used the HTBI primer set. TCRdb re-called the multiplex PCR reads with MiXCR, one entry per CDR3 protein. The data contain some 490,000 distinct CDR3 sequences, about 22% of them singletons. Active moderate-to-severe ophthalmopathy, Clinical Activity Score at least 3, NOSPECS at least 4, under 3 months' duration. Patients were excluded for uncontrolled infection, other autoimmune disease, pregnancy or lactation. Clinical symptoms, serum thyroxine and TRAb, thyroid ultrasound and orbital computed tomography were used for the diagnoses. This clonotype originated in a woman in her seventies with Graves' ophthalmopathy. The sample was blood.

The CDR3 reads CASSRTSSGPGDTQYF. DNA for the CDR3: TGTGCCAGTAGCAGGACGTCCAGCGGTCCGGGGGATACGCAGTATTTT. The chain couples TRBV19 to TRBJ2-3; weak D call: TRBD2 (5 bases). Between the trimmed V and J ends, which lost 6 bases and 6 bases, there was a span of 22 bases. The CDR3 length is 16 residues. Germline V gene lookup returns CDR1 LNHDA and CDR2 SQIVND (reference sequence). Supplemented by reference TRBV19 and TRBJ2-3, the full variable domain reads DGGITQSPKYLFRKEGQNVTLSCEQNLNHDAMYWYRQDPGQGLRLIYYSQIVNDFQKGDIAEGYSVSREKKESFPLTVTSAQKNPTAFYLCASSRTSSGPGDTQYFGPGTRLTVL.